These T cell receptor beta chains were read from a single sample in a study of HIV-infected patients and healthy controls. TCRdb fed the 5' RACE reads into MiXCR, producing one record per CDR3 protein. The table records 7,500 to 9,500 distinct CDR3 sequences, over 8% of them present only once. The material was blood, obtained before antiretroviral therapy. The receptors were gathered from an adult with HIV infection. The donor label of this sample is uncertain. Both conserved end residues are part of each CDR3. D genes are given only for firm matches. Clone size appears in some rows only: once, few, many, or a class for an expanded clone.

many NA TRBJ2-7 TRBV29-1 TGCAGCGTTGTCTCACAGGGTACCTACGAGCAGTACTTC CSVVSQGTYEQYF
many NA TRBJ1-6 TRBV20-1 TGCAGTGCTTGCCGACACCTCTCTTCGAATTCACCCCTCCACTTT CSACRHLSSNSPLHF
many TRBD2 TRBJ2-5 TRBV29-1 TGCAGCGTTGGACTAGCGGGAGGCGGAGAGACCCAGTACTTC CSVGLAGGGETQYF
many NA TRBJ1-1 TRBV29-1 TGCAGCGTTGCCCCGACAGCCAACACTGAAGCTTTCTTT CSVAPTANTEAFF
many NA TRBJ2-1 TRBV18 TGTGCCAGCTCACCACTCGGGACTTCTAGCTCCTACAATGAGCAGTTCTTC CASSPLGTSSSYNEQFF
many TRBD1 TRBJ2-7 TRBV13 TGTGCCAGCAGCCCCGGACAGGGTTACGAGCAGTACTTC CASSPGQGYEQYF
NA NA TRBJ2-1 TRBV10-2 TGCGCCAGCAGAGACCCGACTAAACTCTCCTACAATGAGCAGTTCTTC CASRDPTKLSYNEQFF
many NA TRBJ1-5 TRBV27 TGTGCCAGCAGGCCATCATATAGCAATCAGCCCCAGCATTTT CASRPSYSNQPQHF
many NA TRBJ2-5 TRBV20-1 TGCAGTGCCGGGGGCGGGAGAGAGACCCAGTACTTC CSAGGGRETQYF
many NA TRBJ1-1 TRBV7-9 TGTGCCAGCAGCTTAGATACCCAGGAAGCTTTCTTT CASSLDTQEAFF
few TRBD1 TRBJ2-7 TRBV27 TGTGCCAGCAGTCAAAGATGGGACAGGGGTGGTTCCTACGAGCAGTACTTC CASSQRWDRGGSYEQYF
many NA TRBJ2-1 TRBV19 TGTGCCACTAGAAAAGGGGGTTCCTACAATGAGCAGTTCTTC CATRKGGSYNEQFF
many NA TRBJ1-2 TRBV10-2 TGCGCCAGCGGGTCAGGATATGGCTACACCTTC CASGSGYGYTF
NA NA TRBJ2-7 TRBV9 TGTGCCAGCAGCGTAGGCCCGGACGGAGACTACGAGCAGTACTTC CASSVGPDGDYEQYF
many NA TRBJ2-3 TRBV27 TGTGCCAGCAGTTTATTTGGAGGAAATACGCAGTATTTT CASSLFGGNTQYF
few NA TRBJ1-2 TRBV6-5 TGTGCCAGCAGTTATGGGGCCCCGGGACATGCCTATGGCTACACCTTC CASSYGAPGHAYGYTF
few TRBD1 TRBJ1-2 TRBV19 TGTGCCAGTAGTATGGACAGGGGGTGGAGCGGCTACACCTTC CASSMDRGWSGYTF
many NA TRBJ1-1 TRBV15 TGTGCCACCAGCAGAGAGCGGGGAATTAACACTGAAGCTTTCTTT CATSRERGINTEAFF
many NA TRBJ1-5 TRBV2 TGTGCCAGCAGTTCGAGCAGGGGATTTCAGCCCCAGCATTTT CASSSSRGFQPQHF
few TRBD1 TRBJ1-5 TRBV28 TGTGCCAGCAGTTCTTCCGGGACAGGGGAAGGCCAGCCCCAGCATTTT CASSSSGTGEGQPQHF
NA NA TRBJ2-1 TRBV5-5 TGTGCCAGCACTACTTCGGAGGGTAGCGCCAATGAGCAGTTCTTC CASTTSEGSANEQFF
many NA TRBJ1-2 TRBV6-6 TGTGCCAGCAGTTACTCTTTTTGGACGAGCCGGGGGGCCTATGGCTACACCTTC CASSYSFWTSRGAYGYTF
medium-sized NA TRBJ1-5 TRBV29-1 TGCAGCGTTGGGGTGGATAGCAATCAGCCCCAGCATTTT CSVGVDSNQPQHF
medium-sized NA TRBJ1-3 TRBV20-1 TGCAGTGCTAGGAAGACATTACAGGCTGGAAACACCATATATTTT CSARKTLQAGNTIYF
many TRBD1 TRBJ1-2 TRBV27 TGTGCCAGCAGTTTAATGCCGGGACAGGGGTCTTTAAATGGCTACACCTTC CASSLMPGQGSLNGYTF
NA NA TRBJ2-3 TRBV7-3 TGTGCCAGCAGTCCCCAAGGTCGCAGCACAGATACGCAGTATTTT CASSPQGRSTDTQYF
few TRBD1 TRBJ2-3 TRBV2 TGTGCCAGCAAGGTGACAGGGGCCACAGATACGCAGTATTTT CASKVTGATDTQYF